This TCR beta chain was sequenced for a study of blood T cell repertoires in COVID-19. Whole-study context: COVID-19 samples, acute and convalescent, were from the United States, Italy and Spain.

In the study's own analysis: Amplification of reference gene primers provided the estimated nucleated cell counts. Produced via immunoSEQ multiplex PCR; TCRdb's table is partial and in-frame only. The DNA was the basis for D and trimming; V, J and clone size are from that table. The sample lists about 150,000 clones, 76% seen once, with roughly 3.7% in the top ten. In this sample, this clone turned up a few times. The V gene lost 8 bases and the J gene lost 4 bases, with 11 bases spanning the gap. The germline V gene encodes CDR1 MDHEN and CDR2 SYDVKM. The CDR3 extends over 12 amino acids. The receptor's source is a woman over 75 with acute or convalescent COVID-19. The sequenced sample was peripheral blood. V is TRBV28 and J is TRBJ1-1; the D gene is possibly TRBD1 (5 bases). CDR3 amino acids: CASWGRTTEAFF. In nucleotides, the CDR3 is TGTGCCAGCTGGGGCCGGACCACTGAAGCTTTCTTT.